This T cell receptor beta chain was found in a study of T cell repertoires in cytomegalovirus infection (dated by TCRdb to between 2019 and 2020). In the study overall: The peptide stimulations were aimed at well-studied HLA-B-restricted epitopes as well as recently identified HLA-C-restricted CMV epitopes, whose presentation resists viral immunomodulation. Donor HLA type was relevant to the analysis, because carriage of CMV infection together with the matching HLA type was indicated by public TCR beta signatures.

Sequencing instrument: Illumina HiSeq 1500. The raw public reads went through TCRdb reprocessing: fastp at Q25, MiXCR clone calling, in-frame beta chains kept. Duplicate CDR3 protein sequences are folded into a single record with the most common DNA and genes. The sample profile shows about 830,000 distinct CDR3 sequences; approximately 32% of them were found once. The leading ten clones occupy under 15% of the sample. The germline V gene (reference sequence) sets CDR1 to LGHDT and CDR2 to YNNKEL. Trimming takes 0 bases off V and 9 bases off J; junction bases not matched to a gene: 2. The CDR3 sequence holds 13 residues, the cysteine and phenylalanine included. This entry keeps only the CDR3 DNA: 39 bases, framed from base 1. Points on this clonotype: It has no known antigen specificity. Qualities for individual bases were not recorded, and no much larger clone is one base off.

The meaning of the sample's treatment or condition label: in vitro stimulation with specific CMV peptide epitopes to enrich CMV-specific T cells. Overall study results and their limits: The ex vivo response was dominated by HLA-C-restricted CMV-specific TCR beta clonotypes, which also provided the single most frequent clonotype in two of eight donors. In both this cohort and an independent cohort of 352 donors, the cumulative frequency of public TCR beta family members distinguished carriers of CMV infection plus the relevant HLA type.

The sample consisted of cultured CD8+ T cells from PBMCs, taken from culture after CMV antigen stimulation. The chain is assembled from TRBV3-1 and TRBJ2-1; TRBD1 lines up with 7 middle nucleotides. The clonotype originates from a human donor in good health (CMV status not recorded). Some clones in this sample may be carry-over from other donors' samples. The bases are TGTGCCAGCAGCCAAGAGAACAGGGGTGAGCAGTTCTTC. Its translation reads: CASSQENRGEQFF.